The 27 T cell receptor beta chains presented below share a single source sample, sequenced in a study of blood T cell repertoires in COVID-19. Assay: immunoSEQ multiplex PCR; the TCRdb copy retains only in-frame clones and omits some. Among about 45,000 clones listed, 80% were seen once. Material: peripheral blood. The receptors originated from an older man with acute or convalescent COVID-19.

This clone was counted a single time. The rearrangement joins TRBV12-5 to TRBJ2-7; TRBD1 aligns across 7 bases. The CDR3 runs to 15 residues. Losses at the gene ends were 3 bases for V and 1 base for J; bases not matched to a gene: 6. The germline CDR1 and CDR2 sequences are LGHNT and FRNRAP. CDR3 in DNA: TGTGCTAGTGGTTTTACCCGGGACAGATCCTACGAGCAGTACTTC. Protein: CASGFTRDRSYEQYF.

The chain links TRBV19 to TRBJ1-5; TRBD1 matches at 10 bases. With 10 bases clipped from V and 0 bases from J, the junction kept 15 bases outside the gene matches. Germline V lookup: CDR1 LNHDA, CDR2 SQIVND (reference sequence). This CDR3 region has 18 residues. CDR3 sequence reads: CATQLRDRGFYSNQPQHF. The CDR3 DNA sequence: TGTGCCACCCAACTCCGGGACAGGGGTTTCTATAGCAATCAGCCCCAGCATTTT.

This chain joins TRBV7-2 and TRBJ1-5; D may be TRBD1 (5 bases). The germline V gene has CDR1 SGHTA and CDR2 FQGNSA. This CDR3 is 15 amino acids long. Trimming took 1 base from V and 5 from J, leaving 12 bases between them. CDR3 amino acids: CASSLGAGSYQPQHF. The CDR3 nucleotides are TGTGCCAGCAGCTTAGGTGCAGGGTCCTATCAGCCCCAGCATTTT. The whole variable domain, remainder taken from reference TRBV7-2 and TRBJ1-5, is GAGVSQSPSNKVTEKGKDVELRCDPISGHTALYWYRQSLGQGLEFLIYFQGNSAPDKSGLPSDRFSAERTGGSVSTLTIQRTQQEDSAVYLCASSLGAGSYQPQHFGDGTRLSIL.

This clone is a singleton in its sample. The rearrangement uses TRBV27 and TRBJ2-7, with 10 nucleotides matching TRBD1. Trimming cost V 4 bases and J 6 bases; bases outside gene matches: 6. Germline CDR1 reads MNHEY; CDR2 reads SMNVEV (reference sequence). The CDR3 contains 14 residues. The CDR3 nucleotides are TGTGCCAGCAGTTACGACAGGGGGCGAACCGAGCAGTACTTC. This encodes CASSYDRGRTEQYF.

The CDR3 nucleotides read TGTGCCAGCAGCCAAGATGAGCGGCCTAATGGCTACACCTTC. Its protein product is CASSQDERPNGYTF. This chain joins TRBV4-2 and TRBJ1-2; no clear D. The V gene lost 0 bases and the J gene lost 6 bases, with 11 bases spanning the gap. The CDR3 contains 14 residues. The V gene's germline CDR1 is LGHNA and CDR2 YNFKEQ.

The V and J genes are TRBV3-1 (or the pseudogene TRBV3-2) and TRBJ2-1; 7 bases are shared with TRBD2. J was trimmed by 0 bases and V by 6 bases; bases with no gene match: 8. CDR3 length: 16 residues. CDR1 LGHDT and CDR2 YNNKEL come from the germline V gene (reference sequence). DNA for the CDR3: TGTGCCAGCAGTAAAACCTTAGCGGGCTCCTACAATGAGCAGTTCTTC. Protein: CASSKTLAGSYNEQFF.

CDR3 amino acids: CASSLLRTGGEAFF. In nucleotides, the CDR3 is TGTGCCAGCAGCTTATTGCGGACAGGGGGCGAAGCTTTCTTT. This rearrangement joins TRBV11-2 to TRBJ1-1, with 11 bases fitting TRBD1. This CDR3 spans 14 amino acids. Germline V CDR1 and CDR2: SGHAT, FQNNGV. V gave up 2 bases and J gave up 8 bases; unmatched junction bases: 4.

V is TRBV6-2 or TRBV6-3 and J is TRBJ2-5; 7 nucleotides line up with TRBD1. The CDR3 has 15 amino acids. Germline CDR1 reads MNHEY; CDR2 reads SVGEGT. V shed 3 bases and J 5 bases; nucleotides not matched to a gene: 9. The DNA of the CDR3 is TGTGCCAGCAGTTATGGACAGGAAAGGCGGGAGACCCAGTACTTC. Translating gives CASSYGQERRETQYF.

The rearrangement links TRBV14 to TRBJ1-2; 11 positions agree with TRBD1. The ends lost 4 bases at V and 5 bases at J; junction bases unmatched: 9. CDR3 size: 16 residues. The germline CDR1 and CDR2 sequences are SGHDN and FVKESK. The CDR3 nucleotides are TGTGCCAGCAGCCTACGGACAGGGGGCGCAGGGTATGGCTACACCTTC. The encoded protein is CASSLRTGGAGYGYTF.

The chain combines TRBV9 with TRBJ2-3, with 9 bases that match TRBD2. CDR1 and CDR2 (germline): SGDLS, YYNGEE. Trimming took 1 base from V and 2 from J; bases not matched to a gene: 2. The CDR3 length is 15 residues. The CDR3 nucleotides read TGTGCCAGCAGCGTAAGCGGGGGGCCCACAGATACGCAGTATTTT. As protein: CASSVSGGPTDTQYF.

The chain recombines TRBV5-1 with TRBJ1-5; D possibly corresponds to TRBD1 (5 bases). V was clipped by 4 bases and J by 5 bases, with 13 bases between them. From germline, CDR1 is SGHRS and CDR2 YFSETQ. The CDR3 has 14 residues. CDR3 residues: CASSAEAGHQPQHF. The CDR3 DNA is TGCGCCAGCAGCGCAGAAGCAGGGCATCAGCCCCAGCATTTT.

The chain recombines TRBV12-5 with TRBJ1-2, with TRBD1 identical over 9 bases. J was trimmed by 5 bases and V by 0 bases; bases with no gene match: 10. This CDR3 comprises 17 residues. The germline V gene has CDR1 LGHNT and CDR2 FRNRAP. The CDR3 reads CASGLVSRDRVLYGYTF. The CDR3 DNA sequence: TGTGCTAGTGGTTTGGTATCCCGGGACAGGGTTTTGTATGGCTACACCTTC.

The rearrangement uses TRBV5-4 and TRBJ1-1; D is ambiguous. Germline CDR1 is SGHNT and CDR2 is YYREEE (reference sequence). This CDR3 is built from 12 residues. The CDR3 bases are TGTGCTAGTTCGGCGGGATATACTGAAGCTTTCTTT. This sequence encodes CASSAGYTEAFF.

This clone is medium-sized. Within the sample, other DNA sequences also encode this same CDR3. The chain uses TRBV3-1 (or the pseudogene TRBV3-2) and TRBJ2-7, with 11 bases matching TRBD2. This CDR3 has 15 amino acids. CDR1 and CDR2 (germline): LGHDT, YNNKEL (reference sequence). The J segment lost 2 bases and the V segment lost 2 bases, leaving 2 bases of the junction unmatched. CDR3 sequence: CASSQLAGGTYEQYF. The CDR3 DNA is TGTGCCAGCAGCCAACTAGCGGGGGGTACCTACGAGCAGTACTTC.

The V call is TRBV6-2 or TRBV6-3, the J call TRBJ1-1; the match to TRBD1 covers 9 bases. The CDR3 spans 14 residues. The V and J ends lost 4 bases and 11 bases, in that order; junction bases with no gene match: 11. Germline V lookup: CDR1 MNHEY, CDR2 SVGEGT. The CDR3 region is CASSSRQGGLEAFF. CDR3 bases: TGTGCCAGCAGTTCCCGACAGGGGGGCTTGGAGGCTTTCTTT.

The chain joins TRBV4-3 to TRBJ2-1; perhaps TRBD1 as D (5 bases). V was trimmed by 0 bases and J by 3 bases, leaving 12 bases between them. In germline, CDR1 is LGHNA, CDR2 YSLEER. The length of the CDR3 is 16 residues. The CDR3 protein is CASSQDMRQIYNEQFF. DNA of the CDR3: TGCGCCAGCAGCCAAGATATGAGACAGATCTACAATGAGCAGTTCTTC.

This sequence joins TRBV9 and TRBJ2-7; tentatively, D is TRBD2 (7 bases). Germline CDR1 reads SGDLS; CDR2 reads YYNGEE. This CDR3 region has 14 residues. Trimming pared 5 bases from V and 7 bases from J, leaving 19 bases between. CDR3 DNA sequence: TGTGCCAGCAGTGCGAGGGGGGGCTTGGGTGAGCAGTACTTC. Encoded protein: CASSARGGLGEQYF.

This clone was counted only a few times. The chain employs TRBV7-9 and TRBJ1-1, with 12 bases identical to TRBD1. Losses at the gene ends were 3 bases for V and 7 bases for J; bases not matched to a gene: 3. Germline-derived CDR1 and CDR2 are SEHNR and FQNEAQ (reference sequence). CDR3 size: 14 residues. As DNA, the CDR3 is TGTGCCAGCAGCTTCGGGACAGGGGGCGATGAAGCTTTCTTT. Its protein product is CASSFGTGGDEAFF.

This sequence joins TRBV7-2 and TRBJ1-2, with D perhaps matching TRBD1 (6 bases). Germline V gives CDR1 SGHTA, CDR2 FQGNSA. V gave up 7 bases and J gave up 2 bases, with 20 bases separating them. This CDR3 is built from 16 residues. CDR3 coding DNA: TGTGCCAGCACCAGCAGGGCCAGGGGCAGGAACTATGGCTACACCTTC. Protein: CASTSRARGRNYGYTF.

The chain employs TRBV7-2 and TRBJ2-3; 9 positions match TRBD2. Germline V gene sequence: CDR1 SGHTA, CDR2 FQGNSA. The CDR3 length is 16 residues. After removal of 1 base from V and 4 bases from J, the junction contained 6 bases not matched to a gene. This chain's CDR3 is CASSLVAGGPPDTQYF. In DNA, the CDR3 is TGTGCCAGCAGCTTAGTGGCGGGGGGGCCCCCAGATACGCAGTATTTT.

The chain's CDR3 is CASSLQGNYEQYF. The CDR3 DNA is TGTGCCAGTAGTCTACAGGGGAACTACGAGCAGTACTTC. The chain links TRBV19 to TRBJ2-7; 7 bases fit TRBD1. The CDR3 consists of 13 residues. Trimming took 5 bases from V and 3 from J; bases not matched to a gene: 4. Germline assignment: CDR1 LNHDA and CDR2 SQIVND (reference sequence).

The chain recombines TRBV7-3 with TRBJ2-1; 14 bases align to TRBD2. With 5 bases clipped from V and 7 bases from J, the junction kept 10 bases outside the gene matches. CDR1 is SGHTA and CDR2 is FQGTGA in the germline V gene. CDR3 length: 17 amino acids. CDR3 protein: CASSLGLAGGMVNEQFF. CDR3 nucleotide sequence: TGTGCCAGCAGCCTTGGACTAGCGGGGGGTATGGTGAATGAGCAGTTCTTC. Drawing the rest from reference TRBV7-3 and TRBJ2-1, the complete variable domain is GAGVSQTPSNKVTEKGKYVELRCDPISGHTALYWYRQSLGQGPEFLIYFQGTGAADDSGLPNDRFFAVRPEGSVSTLKIQRTERGDSAVYLCASSLGLAGGMVNEQFFGPGTRLTVL.

The chain has TRBV7-6 and TRBJ2-3; TRBD2 matches at 10 bases. V lost 3 bases and J lost 3; bases outside the gene matches: 6. The CDR3 contains 16 residues. The germline gives CDR1 SGHVS, CDR2 FNYEAQ. CDR3: CASSLGASGGTDTQYF. As DNA, the CDR3 is TGTGCCAGCAGCTTGGGGGCTAGCGGGGGAACAGATACGCAGTATTTT. The entire variable domain, with the rest obtained from reference TRBV7-6 and TRBJ2-3, is as follows: GAGVSQSPRYKVTKRGQDVALRCDPISGHVSLYWYRQALGQGPEFLTYFNYEAQQDKSGLPNDRFSAERPEGSISTLTIQRTEQRDSAMYRCASSLGASGGTDTQYFGPGTRLTVL.

The chain joins TRBV6-5 to TRBJ2-2, with 12 bases aligning to TRBD1. The V and J ends lost 5 bases and 9 bases, in that order; junction bases with no gene match: 7. The CDR3 runs to 15 residues. Germline CDR1 is MNHEY and CDR2 is SVGAGI. This CDR3 reads CASSHGTGGFRELFF. The CDR3 coding sequence is TGTGCCAGCAGTCACGGGACAGGGGGCTTCCGGGAGCTGTTTTTT.

The chain couples TRBV14 to TRBJ1-3, with 7 nucleotides matching TRBD1. The CDR3 sequence is 15 residues long. Looked up from germline, CDR1 is SGHDN and CDR2 is FVKESK. The V segment lost 4 bases and the J segment 4 bases; nucleotides outside the gene matches: 7. CDR3 protein: CASSPQSTGGNTIYF. CDR3 nucleotides: TGTGCCAGCAGCCCCCAATCGACAGGGGGAAACACCATATATTTT. Complete variable domain (other parts from reference TRBV14 and TRBJ1-3): EAGVTQFPSHSVIEKGQTVTLRCDPISGHDNLYWYRRVMGKEIKFLLHFVKESKQDESGMPNNRFLAERTGGTYSTLKVQPAELEDSGVYFCASSPQSTGGNTIYFGEGSWLTVV.

This chain uses TRBV11-3 with TRBJ2-3; D is ambiguous. The CDR3 is made up of 13 amino acids. Trimming pared 5 bases from V and 6 bases from J, leaving 12 bases between. Germline CDR1 reads SGHNT; CDR2 reads YENEEA. CDR3 sequence reads: CASSPHNLDTQYF. CDR3 sequence (DNA): TGTGCCAGCAGCCCCCACAATCTGGATACGCAGTATTTT.

The gene calls are TRBV15 and TRBJ1-2; D not certain. This CDR3 spans 12 amino acids. V was cut by 0 bases and J by 5 bases, with 4 bases left in between. Germline V gene sequence: CDR1 LNHNV, CDR2 YYDKDF (reference sequence). The CDR3 DNA is TGTGCCACCAGCAGAGATAATTATGGCTACACCTTC. It translates to CATSRDNYGYTF.